The T cell receptor (beta chain) under discussion was sequenced for a study of T cell changes during pregnancy in multiple sclerosis. Germline-derived CDR1 and CDR2 are SGHKS and YYEKEE (reference sequence). Unmatched junction bases numbered 8, after V lost 2 bases and J lost 9 bases. CDR3 size: 15 residues. Clones were sequenced by immunoSEQ multiplex PCR, and TCRdb holds only the in-frame ones, with some missing. This sample has roughly 38,000 clones, with under 95% found just once. The gene calls are TRBV5-5 and TRBJ2-1; 10 bases align to TRBD1. The clonotype comes from a female donor with multiple sclerosis, enrolled in a pregnancy study. This specimen consisted of CD4+ T cells from peripheral blood mononuclear cells, obtained in the third trimester of pregnancy. CDR3 protein: CASSLGQGEPGEQFF. In DNA form, the CDR3 reads TGTGCCAGCAGCTTAGGACAGGGGGAACCCGGTGAGCAGTTCTTC.